This T cell receptor (beta chain) was obtained from a study of CD8 T cells in Susac syndrome. A quantity of about 0.5 to 1 ug RNA underwent reverse transcription using random hexamers. Multiplex PCR with immunoSEQ amplified the TCR beta CDR3 across 54 Vbeta and 13 Jbeta. A single record per CDR3 protein comes from TCRdb applying MiXCR to the immunoSEQ multiplex PCR reads. Counted here are under 200,000 distinct CDR3 sequences, around 94% occurring once; the ten biggest clones make up 0.11% to 0.15%. CDR1 is MNHEY, CDR2 SVGAGI, per germline. V was trimmed by 0 bases and J by 7 bases, leaving 12 bases between them. This CDR3 has 15 residues. FACS was used to enrich TEMRA cells, whereas the CD8+ and CD4+ T cells were obtained by negative isolation.

The sequence was collected from a human donor in good health. The rearrangement uses TRBV6-5 and TRBJ2-2, with D possibly TRBD1 on 5 matching bases. The sequenced sample was CD4+ T cells from PBMCs. Here the CDR3 reads CASSYSSGQGGELFF. For the CDR3, the DNA is TGTGCCAGCAGTTACTCGTCAGGGCAAGGCGGGGAGCTGTTTTTT.